Included here is one TCR beta chain sequence, with context. Its antigen is unidentified. These data are taken from a study of T cells in tuberculosis. Study-level information: This South African cohort compared adolescents with or without latent tuberculosis against adults with active tuberculosis. Study outcomes and limitations: Active tuberculosis TCR-alpha repertoires lay closer to GMM-specific TCRs than IGRA-negative controls, suggesting clonal expansion. GEM motif frequencies gave less than 75% accuracy; the GMM repertoire gave 80% to 90%.

On average about 100,000 T cells per donor were immunosequenced. Here immunoSEQ multiplex PCR was the method, and the copy in TCRdb shows in-frame clones only, minus some. The sample contains under 40,000 clones, roughly 95% of which appear only once. The CDR3 covers 18 residues. The germline V and J ends were trimmed by 1 base and 0 bases, with 16 bases remaining between them. CDR1 is LNHDA and CDR2 is SQIVND in the germline V gene (reference sequence). The chain recombines TRBV19 with TRBJ1-5; perhaps TRBD1 as D (6 bases). The origin of this receptor is a donor aged 10-29 years with latent tuberculosis or without tuberculosis infection. The source material was PBMCs. The CDR3 sequence is CASSIVTRTAYSNQPQHF. The CDR3 coding sequence is TGTGCCAGTAGTATAGTGACGCGGACAGCGTATAGCAATCAGCCCCAGCATTTT.